This T cell receptor (beta chain) derives from a study of cytomegalovirus exposure and HLA in healthy donors. Findings and caveats of the study: A later analysis linked a missense variant in DCLRE1C to the trimming of TCR beta V and J genes. For most subjects, TCR beta sequences were reported to predict HLA-A and HLA-B alleles with accuracy.

Though probably carrying unrecorded immune exposures, donors were nominally healthy at sampling. The PCR had 60 Vbeta and 13 Jbeta primers. Using immunoSEQ multiplex PCR, the repertoire was profiled, and TCRdb retains in-frame clones only, with some absent. The sample shows more than 130,000 clones, about 80% of them seen only once. About this clone: What it binds is not known.

Trimming took 5 bases from V and 4 from J, leaving 12 bases between them. Germline V gene sequence: CDR1 GTSNPN, CDR2 SVGIG (reference sequence). The CDR3 covers 13 residues. V is TRBV30 and J is TRBJ1-5; no firm D call. The sample was PBMCs. The receptor was isolated from a middle-aged man in good health and CMV-seropositive. The CDR3 protein is CAWGTDWNQPQHF. The CDR3, as DNA: TGTGCCTGGGGCACCGATTGGAATCAGCCCCAGCATTTT.